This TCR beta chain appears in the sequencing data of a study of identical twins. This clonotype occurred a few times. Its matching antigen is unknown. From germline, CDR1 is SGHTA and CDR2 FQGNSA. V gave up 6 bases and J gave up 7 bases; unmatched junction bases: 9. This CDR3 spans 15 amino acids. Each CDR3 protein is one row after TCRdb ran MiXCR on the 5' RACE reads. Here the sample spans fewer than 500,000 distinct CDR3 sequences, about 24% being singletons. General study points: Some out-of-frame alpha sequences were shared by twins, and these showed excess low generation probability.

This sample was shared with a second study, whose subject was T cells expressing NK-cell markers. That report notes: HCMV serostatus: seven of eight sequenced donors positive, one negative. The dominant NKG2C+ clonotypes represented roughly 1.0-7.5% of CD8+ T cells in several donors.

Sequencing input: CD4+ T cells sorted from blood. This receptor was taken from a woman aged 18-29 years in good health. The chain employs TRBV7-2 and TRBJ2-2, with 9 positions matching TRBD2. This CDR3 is CASRRAGGLFGELFF. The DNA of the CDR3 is TGTGCCAGCAGACGAGCGGGGGGTCTTTTCGGGGAGCTGTTTTTT.